Listed below are T cell receptor beta chains from one sample, sequenced in a study of shared clonotypes between healthy human individuals. Clones were sequenced by immunoSEQ multiplex PCR, and TCRdb holds only the in-frame ones, with some missing. The table records under 2,000,000 clones, approximately 95% of them present only once. Sequences were obtained from naive CD8+ T cells sorted from blood. The receptors were gathered from a man between 18 and 35 years old in good health. CDR3s include the opening cysteine and the closing phenylalanine or tryptophan. D genes are given only for firm matches. A clone size is listed for some rows: how often the clone was seen (once, few, many), or a class if it is expanded.

TGTGCCAGCAGTCATGCCCTGGGCGGGGGGGCAGATGAGCAGTTCTTC | CASSHALGGGADEQFF | - | TRBJ2-1 | TRBD2 | 16 | TRBV11-2
TGTGCCAGCAGCTTAGCGCTGGGTCAGCTCCTTTGGGGCACTGAAGCTTTCTTT | CASSLALGQLLWGTEAFF | - | TRBJ1-1 | - | 18 | TRBV7-8
TGTGCCAGCAGGAGACAGGGGGAAGGGGAGTACTTC | CASRRQGEGEYF | - | TRBJ2-7 | TRBD1 | 12 | TRBV6-5
TGCGCCAGCAGTGAGTCTGGGCCCTTCGATGAGCAGTTCTTC | CASSESGPFDEQFF | - | TRBJ2-1 | - | 14 | TRBV10-2
TGCGCCAGCAGCCAAGTGCAGGGGCTGAATGAGCAGTTCTTC | CASSQVQGLNEQFF | - | TRBJ2-1 | - | 14 | TRBV4-1
TGTGCCATATCCGAGGGCAATCAGCCCCAGCATTTT | CAISEGNQPQHF | - | TRBJ1-5 | - | 12 | TRBV28
TGTGCCAGCAGGCTAGCGGGGGCCTACGAGCAGTACTTC | CASRLAGAYEQYF | - | TRBJ2-7 | TRBD2 | 13 | TRBV28
TGTGCCAGCAGTGAATCCCAGGAATGGAACGGAAACACCATATATTTT | CASSESQEWNGNTIYF | - | TRBJ1-3 | - | 16 | TRBV2
TGCGCCAGCAGCCAAGTTCTAGGGGCTGTATCCTACGAGCAGTACTTC | CASSQVLGAVSYEQYF | - | TRBJ2-7 | - | 16 | TRBV4-1
TGTGCCAGCAGTGAAACCTACGTCGATCCTGGAAACACCATATATTTT | CASSETYVDPGNTIYF | - | TRBJ1-3 | - | 16 | TRBV2
TGTGCCAGCAGCCCCCGGGATCCCCCGAGCACAGATACGCAGTATTTT | CASSPRDPPSTDTQYF | - | TRBJ2-3 | - | 16 | TRBV2
TGTGCCAGTAGTATCACGGGTACAGCCGGGGAGCTGTTTTTT | CASSITGTAGELFF | - | TRBJ2-2 | - | 14 | TRBV19
TGTGCCAGCAGCTTGGTTGTTCAGGGTGCCTACAATGAGCAGTTCTTC | CASSLVVQGAYNEQFF | - | TRBJ2-1 | - | 16 | TRBV7-8
TGTGCCAGCAGTTTAAGTGGGCATCAGCCCCAGCATTTT | CASSLSGHQPQHF | once | TRBJ1-5 | - | 13 | TRBV28
TGTGCCAGCAGCTTAGCAGGGGACAACACAGAAGCTTTCTTT | CASSLAGDNTEAFF | - | TRBJ1-1 | - | 14 | TRBV7-2
TGTGCCAGCAGCTTAGGCGGAGCTCGACAAGAGACCCAGTACTTC | CASSLGGARQETQYF | - | TRBJ2-5 | - | 15 | TRBV11-2
TGTGCCAGCAGCGGTTGGGACAGGGGACCAGATACGCAGTATTTT | CASSGWDRGPDTQYF | - | TRBJ2-3 | TRBD1 | 15 | TRBV9
TGTGCCAGCAGCACCGGACAAGGAGCCTACGAGCAGTACTTC | CASSTGQGAYEQYF | - | TRBJ2-7 | - | 14 | TRBV6-5
TGTGCCAGCAGCGTAGGGGACTTAGTGAATGAGCAGTTCTTC | CASSVGDLVNEQFF | - | TRBJ2-1 | - | 14 | TRBV9
TGTGCCAGCTTTTTCCTAGCGGGGGGGCTTGGTGAGCAGTTCTTC | CASFFLAGGLGEQFF | - | TRBJ2-1 | TRBD2 | 15 | TRBV7-9
TGTGCCAGCACCGAAGGAGGCTACGAGCAGTACTTC | CASTEGGYEQYF | once | TRBJ2-7 | - | 12 | TRBV2
TGTGCCAGTAGTATCGAGAGCTCCTATAATTCACCCCTCCACTTT | CASSIESSYNSPLHF | - | TRBJ1-6 | - | 15 | TRBV19
TGTGCCAGCAGTACGGACCTGATAGCCGAGCAGTACTTC | CASSTDLIAEQYF | once | TRBJ2-7 | - | 13 | TRBV5-6
TGTGCCAGCAGTTTATATCGGGGTTACACTGAAGCTTTCTTT | CASSLYRGYTEAFF | - | TRBJ1-1 | - | 14 | TRBV27
TGCGCCAGCAGCCAAGAGACTCCGCGTGGGGAGCAGTACTTC | CASSQETPRGEQYF | - | TRBJ2-7 | - | 14 | TRBV4-1
TGTGCCAGCAGTGAAGCGTGGACAGTTCAAGAGACCCAGTACTTC | CASSEAWTVQETQYF | - | TRBJ2-5 | - | 15 | TRBV2
TGTGCCAGCAGTGAGAGTCCGGGACTAGGCCACGAGCAGTACTTC | CASSESPGLGHEQYF | - | TRBJ2-7 | TRBD2 | 15 | TRBV2
TGCGCCAGCAGCCAGGGACTAGCGGGGCCCTACGAGCAGTACTTC | CASSQGLAGPYEQYF | - | TRBJ2-7 | TRBD2 | 15 | TRBV4-1
TGTGCCAGCAGCTTGAGCCTTAGCTCCTACAATGAGCAGTTCTTC | CASSLSLSSYNEQFF | once | TRBJ2-1 | - | 15 | TRBV5-6
TGCGCCAGCAGTTGGGACCAGGGCTACGAGCAGTACTTC | CASSWDQGYEQYF | - | TRBJ2-7 | - | 13 | TRBV5-1
TGTGCCAGCAGCCCGTATCGGGGTGCCTACTTC | CASSPYRGAYF | - | TRBJ2-4 | - | 11 | TRBV11-2
TGTGCCAGCAGTTACGGGGCTAGCGGGGGGTACGAGCAGTACTTC | CASSYGASGGYEQYF | - | TRBJ2-7 | TRBD2 | 15 | TRBV6-5
TGCGCCAGCAGCCAGGGCAGGAACTATGGCTACACCTTC | CASSQGRNYGYTF | - | TRBJ1-2 | - | 13 | TRBV4-1
TGTGCCAGCAGCTGGGGAGGCTACGAGCAGTACTTC | CASSWGGYEQYF | - | TRBJ2-7 | - | 12 | TRBV9
TGTGCCAGCAGTGACTTCATATACAATGAGCAGTTCTTC | CASSDFIYNEQFF | - | TRBJ2-1 | - | 13 | TRBV25-1
TGCGCCAGCAGCCAAGATAGGGCAGGGGAAGAGACCCAGTACTTC | CASSQDRAGEETQYF | - | TRBJ2-5 | - | 15 | TRBV4-1
TGTGCCAGCAGTGAATCGGCTAGCGGGAGCCCCGGGAATGAGCAGTTCTTC | CASSESASGSPGNEQFF | - | TRBJ2-1 | TRBD2 | 17 | TRBV2
TGCGCCAGCAGCCTCAGCCCAATAGCTAGTGGCACAGATACGCAGTATTTT | CASSLSPIASGTDTQYF | - | TRBJ2-3 | - | 17 | TRBV4-1
TGCGCCAGCAGCCAACTACAGGGGGCGCCGGGGGAGCAGTACTTC | CASSQLQGAPGEQYF | once | TRBJ2-7 | TRBD1 | 15 | TRBV4-1
TGTGCCAGCAGCTCAGCAGGGGATTCCCCTGTGAACACTGAAGCTTTCTTT | CASSSAGDSPVNTEAFF | - | TRBJ1-1 | - | 17 | TRBV11-3
TGCAGCGTTGATAGTGGGGCAGAGAACACCGGGGAGCTGTTTTTT | CSVDSGAENTGELFF | once | TRBJ2-2 | - | 15 | TRBV29-1
TGTGCCAGCAGTGAAGGCAGCTACGAGCAGTACTTC | CASSEGSYEQYF | - | TRBJ2-7 | - | 12 | TRBV2
TGCGCCAGCAGACCCGCCCGGGACAGCTATGGCTACACCTTC | CASRPARDSYGYTF | - | TRBJ1-2 | TRBD1 | 14 | TRBV4-3
TGTGCCAGCAGATATACAGGGGGCGGGACCGGGGAGCTGTTTTTT | CASRYTGGGTGELFF | - | TRBJ2-2 | TRBD1 | 15 | TRBV28
TGTGCCAGCAGCTTGGAAGCGGGATCTAGCACAGATACGCAGTATTTT | CASSLEAGSSTDTQYF | once | TRBJ2-3 | TRBD2 | 16 | TRBV5-8
TGCAGCGTTACACCGGGACTAGCAGACAATGAGCAGTTCTTC | CSVTPGLADNEQFF | - | TRBJ2-1 | TRBD2 | 14 | TRBV29-1
TGTGCCAGCAGTCAGGACAGTAGTTACAATGAGCAGTTCTTC | CASSQDSSYNEQFF | once | TRBJ2-1 | - | 14 | TRBV5-4
TGTGCCAGCAGTGCCCGACCCGGACTAGCGGGAGTCGAGCAGTACTTC | CASSARPGLAGVEQYF | - | TRBJ2-7 | TRBD2 | 16 | TRBV9
TGTGCCTGGGATTTTGGGGGATATGGCTACACCTTC | CAWDFGGYGYTF | once | TRBJ1-2 | - | 12 | TRBV30
TGTGCCAGTAGTCTTCAGGGGGCCCTTCTTTTTGGCTACACCTTC | CASSLQGALLFGYTF | once | TRBJ1-2 | TRBD1 | 15 | TRBV19
TGTGCCAGCAGCTTAGGGCTAGCGGGGTCCTACAATGAGCAGTTCTTC | CASSLGLAGSYNEQFF | - | TRBJ2-1 | TRBD2 | 16 | TRBV7-8
TGTGCCAGCAGCGGGACGGACTACAATGAGCAGTTCTTC | CASSGTDYNEQFF | - | TRBJ2-1 | - | 13 | TRBV2
TGTGCCAGCGTCCCGGGGGGCTCGGGGCAGCCCCAGCATTTT | CASVPGGSGQPQHF | - | TRBJ1-5 | - | 14 | TRBV7-9